These T cell receptor beta chains were read from a single sample in a study of OX40 agonist ivuxolimab in advanced cancers. Clones were read by immunoSEQ multiplex PCR, and TCRdb kept only the in-frame ones, dropping some. Counted here are some 67,000 clones, approximately 88% occurring once; the ten biggest clones make up approximately 0.5%. The material sequenced was CD4+ or CD8+ T cells sorted from blood, taken in a trial of the OX40 agonist ivuxolimab. Every receptor here comes from an adult with an advanced solid tumor such as melanoma, head and neck, liver or kidney cancer. Each CDR3 is given with its conserved first and last residue. A D gene is named only where the DNA matches it firmly. Size tells how often a clone was seen (once, few, many) or the class of an expanded clone, and some rows leave it out.

V gene,D gene,J gene,clone size,CDR3 protein,CDR3 DNA
TRBV5-6,TRBD1,TRBJ1-2,few,CASSLPAGGGYTF,TGTGCCAGCAGCTTGCCGGCAGGGGGCGGCTACACCTTC
TRBV5-6,NA,TRBJ2-6,NA,CASSLGASGANVLTF,TGTGCCAGCAGCTTAGGGGCCTCTGGGGCCAACGTCCTGACTTTC
TRBV5-4,TRBD1,TRBJ2-3,NA,CASSLGQGYTDTQYF,TGTGCCAGCAGCCTCGGACAGGGGTACACAGATACGCAGTATTTT
TRBV7-2,NA,TRBJ1-6,NA,CASSLQGNSPLHF,TGTGCCAGCAGCCTTCAGGGGAATTCACCCCTCCACTTT
TRBV5-4,NA,TRBJ2-7,NA,CASSWMMSEQYF,TGTGCCAGCAGCTGGATGATGAGCGAGCAGTACTTC
TRBV7-9,TRBD2,TRBJ2-2,NA,CASSSSGAPGELFF,TGTGCCAGCAGCTCTAGCGGGGCCCCCGGGGAGCTGTTTTTT
TRBV7-9,TRBD2,TRBJ2-1,NA,CASSSERGSSYNEQFF,TGTGCCAGCAGCTCCGAGCGGGGGAGCTCCTACAATGAGCAGTTCTTC
TRBV6-6,NA,TRBJ2-2,NA,CASSWKAAPNTGELFF,TGTGCCAGCAGTTGGAAAGCGGCCCCGAACACCGGGGAGCTGTTTTTT
TRBV20-1,NA,TRBJ2-7,NA,CSAARVGEQYF,TGCAGTGCAGCCAGGGTTGGCGAGCAGTACTTC
TRBV2,NA,TRBJ2-3,once,CASMFDSTDTQYF,TGTGCCAGCATGTTTGACAGCACAGATACGCAGTATTTT
TRBV7-2,NA,TRBJ2-7,NA,CASSFYGSSYEQYF,TGTGCCAGCAGCTTCTACGGGAGCTCCTACGAGCAGTACTTC
TRBV10-1,NA,TRBJ1-2,NA,CASSESGNYGYTF,TGCGCCAGCAGTGAGTCTGGGAACTATGGCTACACCTTC
TRBV18,TRBD1,TRBJ2-5,NA,CASSPGQVQETQYF,TGTGCCAGCTCACCGGGACAGGTACAAGAGACCCAGTACTTC
TRBV13,NA,TRBJ2-5,once,CASSLRGVGGRNQETQYF,TGTGCCAGCAGCTTAAGAGGGGTCGGGGGGCGCAACCAAGAGACCCAGTACTTC
TRBV5-4,TRBD1,TRBJ1-2,NA,CASSPGQGSIGYTF,TGTGCCAGCAGTCCCGGACAGGGTAGTATTGGCTACACCTTC
TRBV30,TRBD1,TRBJ2-1,NA,CAWGQGFRNEQFF,TGTGCCTGGGGACAGGGTTTCCGCAATGAGCAGTTCTTC
TRBV29-1,NA,TRBJ1-2,once,CSVGSESIGYTF,TGCAGCGTCGGTAGCGAATCTATTGGCTACACCTTC
TRBV28,NA,TRBJ1-1,NA,CASSLDVWMNTEAFF,TGTGCCAGCAGTCTAGATGTTTGGATGAACACTGAAGCTTTCTTT
TRBV5-4,NA,TRBJ1-1,NA,CASSGGAFGYTEAFF,TGTGCCAGCAGCGGCGGGGCCTTTGGGTACACTGAAGCTTTCTTT
TRBV28,NA,TRBJ2-7,NA,CASSLRGRVHEQYF,TGTGCCAGCAGTTTAAGGGGCAGGGTTCACGAGCAGTACTTC
TRBV5-6,TRBD1,TRBJ1-1,NA,CASSSGTGAFF,TGTGCCAGCAGCTCCGGGACAGGAGCTTTCTTT
TRBV7-2,NA,TRBJ1-3,NA,CASSLGGDAFGNTIYF,TGTGCCAGCAGCTTAGGGGGGGATGCTTTTGGAAACACCATATATTTT
TRBV5-4,NA,TRBJ1-3,NA,CASSLGTGSGNTIYF,TGTGCCAGCAGCTTGGGGACGGGCTCTGGAAACACCATATATTTT
TRBV29-1,NA,TRBJ1-1,NA,CSVERQLNTEAFF,TGCAGCGTTGAGCGACAACTAAACACTGAAGCTTTCTTT
TRBV6-6,TRBD1,TRBJ2-7,NA,CASSYTGTGRYEQYF,TGTGCCAGCAGTTACACCGGGACAGGGAGGTACGAGCAGTACTTC
TRBV2,NA,TRBJ1-1,NA,CASSRQFLNTEAFF,TGTGCCAGCAGCCGACAGTTTTTGAACACTGAAGCTTTCTTT
TRBV30,TRBD1,TRBJ1-4,NA,CAWTGQNDEKLFF,TGTGCCTGGACGGGACAGAACGACGAAAAACTGTTTTTT
TRBV28,TRBD2,TRBJ2-7,once,CASWTSGGSYEQYF,TGTGCCAGCTGGACTAGCGGGGGGTCCTACGAGCAGTACTTC
TRBV5-1,NA,TRBJ1-2,once,CASSLGLRADLGGYTF,TGCGCCAGCAGCTTGGGTTTAAGGGCCGATTTGGGCGGCTACACCTTC
TRBV11-2,NA,TRBJ2-3,once,CASSLRSSTDTQYF,TGTGCCAGCAGCTTGCGCAGTTCGACAGATACGCAGTATTTT
TRBV5-5,NA,TRBJ2-7,NA,CASSPGGGTYEQYF,TGTGCCAGCAGCCCCGGAGGGGGGACCTACGAGCAGTACTTC
TRBV25-1,NA,TRBJ2-4,NA,CASSPSGSKNIQYF,TGTGCCAGCAGTCCCTCGGGGTCCAAAAACATTCAGTACTTC